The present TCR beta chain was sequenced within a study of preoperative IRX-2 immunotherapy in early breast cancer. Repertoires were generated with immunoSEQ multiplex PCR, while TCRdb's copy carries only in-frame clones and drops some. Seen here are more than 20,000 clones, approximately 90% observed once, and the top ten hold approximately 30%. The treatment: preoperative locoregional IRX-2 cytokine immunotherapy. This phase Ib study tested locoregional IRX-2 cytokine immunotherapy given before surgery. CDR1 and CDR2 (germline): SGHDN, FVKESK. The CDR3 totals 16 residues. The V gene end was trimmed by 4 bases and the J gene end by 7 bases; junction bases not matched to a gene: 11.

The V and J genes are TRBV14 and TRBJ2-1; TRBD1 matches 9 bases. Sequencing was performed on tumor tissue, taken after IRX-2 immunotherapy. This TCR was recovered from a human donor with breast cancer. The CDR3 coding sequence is TGTGCCAGCAGCCCATTTCCGGGACAGGGACGTAATGAGCAGTTCTTC. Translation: CASSPFPGQGRNEQFF.